This is a list of T cell receptor beta chains from one sample in a study of control samples from healthy donors and cancer patients. The data were produced by immunoSEQ multiplex PCR, yet TCRdb's version contains in-frame clones alone and is incomplete. Of about 98,000 clones in the sample, 70% to 80% were seen once. Sequenced sample: blood. All receptors derive from a woman in her 30s in good health. Each CDR3 is given with its conserved first and last residue. Fields, in order: D gene, V gene, J gene, clone size, CDR3 DNA, CDR3 protein. A D gene is named only where the DNA matches it firmly. Size tells how often a clone was seen (once, few, many) or the class of an expanded clone, and some rows leave it out.

d_call: .; v_call: TRBV29-1; j_call: TRBJ1-1; clone_size: few; cdr3_nt: TGCAGCGCCCTCGGGGGATCGAACACTGAAGCTTTCTTT; cdr3_aa: CSALGGSNTEAFF
d_call: TRBD1; v_call: TRBV27; j_call: TRBJ1-2; clone_size: .; cdr3_nt: TGTGCCAGCAGTCAACTCACCGGGACAGGGATCTATGGCTACACCTTC; cdr3_aa: CASSQLTGTGIYGYTF
d_call: .; v_call: TRBV5-1; j_call: TRBJ1-1; clone_size: once; cdr3_nt: TGCGCCAGCAGCCCGGGGGGGAACACTGAAGCTTTCTTT; cdr3_aa: CASSPGGNTEAFF
d_call: TRBD1; v_call: TRBV6-2/TRBV6-3; j_call: TRBJ1-5; clone_size: .; cdr3_nt: TGTGCCAGCAGTTTTACCGGGACAGGGAATTATCAGCCCCAGCATTTT; cdr3_aa: CASSFTGTGNYQPQHF
d_call: TRBD2; v_call: TRBV7-2; j_call: TRBJ2-3; clone_size: .; cdr3_nt: TGTGCCAGCAGCTTAGGGATTTTCGGGGGGGGCACAGATACGCAGTATTTT; cdr3_aa: CASSLGIFGGGTDTQYF
d_call: .; v_call: TRBV12-5; j_call: TRBJ2-7; clone_size: .; cdr3_nt: TGTGCTAGTGGCCTAACAGGGAACGCCTACGAGCAGTACTTC; cdr3_aa: CASGLTGNAYEQYF
d_call: .; v_call: TRBV6-6; j_call: TRBJ1-5; clone_size: .; cdr3_nt: TGTGCCAGCAGTTACTCAGACGGATATAGCAATCAGCCCCAGCATTTT; cdr3_aa: CASSYSDGYSNQPQHF
d_call: TRBD1; v_call: TRBV9; j_call: TRBJ1-1; clone_size: .; cdr3_nt: TGTGCCAGCAGCGTAGAAGGGACAGGGCCCTTGGGGACTGAAGCTTTCTTT; cdr3_aa: CASSVEGTGPLGTEAFF
d_call: .; v_call: TRBV29-1; j_call: TRBJ1-1; clone_size: .; cdr3_nt: TGCAGCGTTAGCCAGCACACTGAAGCTTTCTTT; cdr3_aa: CSVSQHTEAFF
d_call: TRBD1; v_call: TRBV10-3; j_call: TRBJ1-6; clone_size: .; cdr3_nt: TGTGCCATCAGTGAGCAGGGGGTAGGGTCACCCCTCCACTTT; cdr3_aa: CAISEQGVGSPLHF
d_call: .; v_call: TRBV5-1; j_call: TRBJ1-2; clone_size: few; cdr3_nt: TGCGCCAGCAGCTTGGCCCTGGGAGAAGATGGCTACACCTTC; cdr3_aa: CASSLALGEDGYTF
d_call: .; v_call: TRBV5-1; j_call: TRBJ1-3; clone_size: .; cdr3_nt: TGCGCCAGCAGCTTGGAGGGATTGGAGGACACCATATATTTT; cdr3_aa: CASSLEGLEDTIYF
d_call: TRBD1; v_call: TRBV6-5; j_call: TRBJ1-4; clone_size: .; cdr3_nt: TGTGCCAGCGACAACAGGGGTGAAAAACTGTTTTTT; cdr3_aa: CASDNRGEKLFF
d_call: .; v_call: TRBV27; j_call: TRBJ1-1; clone_size: .; cdr3_nt: TGTGCCAGTAGTTTATACCCCCCGGGGGGAACTGAAGCTTTCTTT; cdr3_aa: CASSLYPPGGTEAFF
d_call: TRBD1; v_call: TRBV19; j_call: TRBJ1-1; clone_size: few; cdr3_nt: TGTGCCAGTAGCATACACAGGGGCTCAGCTTTCTTT; cdr3_aa: CASSIHRGSAFF
d_call: .; v_call: TRBV19; j_call: TRBJ1-4; clone_size: .; cdr3_nt: TGTGCCAGTAGTATAGAGTCTGGGTCTGCAACTAATGAAAAACTGTTTTTT; cdr3_aa: CASSIESGSATNEKLFF
d_call: .; v_call: TRBV6-2/TRBV6-3; j_call: TRBJ1-5; clone_size: .; cdr3_nt: TGTGCCAGCAGTCCCCAAACGTCCGGGACTCAGCCCCAGCATTTT; cdr3_aa: CASSPQTSGTQPQHF
d_call: .; v_call: TRBV12-5; j_call: TRBJ1-3; clone_size: .; cdr3_nt: TGTGCTAGTGGTTATTGGAGCTATTTTAGCTCTGGAAACACCATATATTTT; cdr3_aa: CASGYWSYFSSGNTIYF
d_call: .; v_call: TRBV14; j_call: TRBJ2-7; clone_size: .; cdr3_nt: TGTGCCAGCAGCCAAGATCGAGGTGGCGGATTTTACGAGCAGTACTTC; cdr3_aa: CASSQDRGGGFYEQYF
d_call: TRBD2; v_call: TRBV24-1; j_call: TRBJ2-5; clone_size: .; cdr3_nt: TGTGCGCAGGCGGGGTCTAGCGGGGAAGAGACCCAGTACTTC; cdr3_aa: CAQAGSSGEETQYF
d_call: .; v_call: TRBV19; j_call: TRBJ1-5; clone_size: few; cdr3_nt: TGTGCCAGTAGTTTCACAGGCGTTAATCAGCCCCAGCATTTT; cdr3_aa: CASSFTGVNQPQHF
d_call: .; v_call: TRBV5-1; j_call: TRBJ1-3; clone_size: few; cdr3_nt: TGCGCCAGCAGCCGAGGGCCGGACACCATATATTTT; cdr3_aa: CASSRGPDTIYF
d_call: .; v_call: TRBV11-2; j_call: TRBJ2-7; clone_size: .; cdr3_nt: TGTGCCAGCAGCTTAGAGGGGACGGGGGACTACGAGCAGTACTTC; cdr3_aa: CASSLEGTGDYEQYF
d_call: .; v_call: TRBV4-3; j_call: TRBJ1-2; clone_size: once; cdr3_nt: TGCGCCAGCAGCCAAGGGTTGGGGGCCCTTCTTAACTATGGCTACACCTTC; cdr3_aa: CASSQGLGALLNYGYTF
d_call: .; v_call: TRBV10-3; j_call: TRBJ2-2; clone_size: .; cdr3_nt: TGTGCCATCAGTCAGATACAGCTGGCCGGGGAGCTGTTTTTT; cdr3_aa: CAISQIQLAGELFF
d_call: TRBD1; v_call: TRBV5-1; j_call: TRBJ1-3; clone_size: .; cdr3_nt: TGCGCCAGCAGCTTGGCTGGGACAGTCTCTGGAAACACCATATATTTT; cdr3_aa: CASSLAGTVSGNTIYF
d_call: TRBD1; v_call: TRBV12-5; j_call: TRBJ2-3; clone_size: .; cdr3_nt: TGTGCTAGTGCCGTCGGGACAGGGCCCACAGATACGCAGTATTTT; cdr3_aa: CASAVGTGPTDTQYF
d_call: .; v_call: TRBV6-6; j_call: TRBJ2-1; clone_size: .; cdr3_nt: TGTGCCAGCAGTTACGAAGCGACCCAAAAATACAATGAGCAGTTCTTC; cdr3_aa: CASSYEATQKYNEQFF
d_call: .; v_call: TRBV30; j_call: TRBJ2-1; clone_size: few; cdr3_nt: TGTGCCTGGAGTGGTCAGGTTTACTCCTACAATGAGCAGTTCTTC; cdr3_aa: CAWSGQVYSYNEQFF
d_call: .; v_call: TRBV7-2; j_call: TRBJ2-1; clone_size: .; cdr3_nt: TGTGCCAGCAGCCTCCCTAGCTCCTACAATGAGCAGTTCTTC; cdr3_aa: CASSLPSSYNEQFF
d_call: TRBD2; v_call: TRBV5-1; j_call: TRBJ2-5; clone_size: .; cdr3_nt: TGCGCCAGCAGCCTTGGGAGGGGCCGTGACCAGACCCAGTACTTC; cdr3_aa: CASSLGRGRDQTQYF
d_call: .; v_call: TRBV5-4; j_call: TRBJ1-2; clone_size: .; cdr3_nt: TGTGCCAGCAGCTTGTGGGAGGGATCGGATGGCTACACCTTC; cdr3_aa: CASSLWEGSDGYTF
d_call: .; v_call: TRBV4-3; j_call: TRBJ1-4; clone_size: .; cdr3_nt: TGCGCCAGCAGCCAAGACCTGGGGTCTAATGAAAAACTGTTTTTT; cdr3_aa: CASSQDLGSNEKLFF
d_call: .; v_call: TRBV5-6; j_call: TRBJ1-2; clone_size: .; cdr3_nt: TGTGCCAGCAGCCCTCCTCCGGGAAAAAACTATGGCTACACCTTC; cdr3_aa: CASSPPPGKNYGYTF
d_call: TRBD1; v_call: TRBV18; j_call: TRBJ2-1; clone_size: many; cdr3_nt: TGTGCCAGCTCACAGGGGGACAGGCCGGGAGTCGGGAACAATGAGCAGTTCTTC; cdr3_aa: CASSQGDRPGVGNNEQFF
d_call: .; v_call: TRBV6-2/TRBV6-3; j_call: TRBJ2-3; clone_size: .; cdr3_nt: TGTGCCAGCAGACCTCGGGGGGCGGGCACAGATACGCAGTATTTT; cdr3_aa: CASRPRGAGTDTQYF
d_call: .; v_call: TRBV6-2/TRBV6-3; j_call: TRBJ2-2; clone_size: .; cdr3_nt: TGTGCCAGCAGTTACCGGGGGCCCCCCGGGGAGCTGTTTTTT; cdr3_aa: CASSYRGPPGELFF
d_call: .; v_call: TRBV6-5; j_call: TRBJ2-7; clone_size: .; cdr3_nt: TGTGCCAGCAGAACAGGGACGCTGAAGTACGAGCAGTACTTC; cdr3_aa: CASRTGTLKYEQYF
d_call: TRBD2; v_call: TRBV7-2; j_call: TRBJ2-3; clone_size: .; cdr3_nt: TGTGCCAGCACCGCGTCGCGGGGGGGCGTAGATACGCAGTATTTT; cdr3_aa: CASTASRGGVDTQYF
d_call: TRBD2; v_call: TRBV10-2; j_call: TRBJ2-7; clone_size: .; cdr3_nt: TGCGCCAGCAGCCGAGGGACTAGCGGGGGGGCTTACGAGCAGTACTTC; cdr3_aa: CASSRGTSGGAYEQYF
d_call: .; v_call: TRBV4-1; j_call: TRBJ1-3; clone_size: .; cdr3_nt: TGCGCCAGCAGCCAAGGTCCGTCCAGGATGGACACCATATATTTT; cdr3_aa: CASSQGPSRMDTIYF
d_call: .; v_call: TRBV4-3; j_call: TRBJ1-6; clone_size: few; cdr3_nt: TGCGCCAGCAGCCAAGAGAGGGCTTCACCCCTCCACTTT; cdr3_aa: CASSQERASPLHF
d_call: TRBD1; v_call: TRBV6-2/TRBV6-3; j_call: TRBJ2-5; clone_size: once; cdr3_nt: TGTGCCAGCAGTGGCACCGGGACAGGGGGCCGAGAGACCCAGTACTTC; cdr3_aa: CASSGTGTGGRETQYF
d_call: .; v_call: TRBV3-1/TRBV3-2; j_call: TRBJ1-2; clone_size: once; cdr3_nt: TGTGCCAGCAGCCAGGTTAACTATGGCTACACCTTC; cdr3_aa: CASSQVNYGYTF
d_call: .; v_call: TRBV6-1; j_call: TRBJ1-2; clone_size: .; cdr3_nt: TGTGCCAGCAGTGAGGGTGGAGTCAACAACTATGGCTACACCTTC; cdr3_aa: CASSEGGVNNYGYTF
d_call: TRBD1; v_call: TRBV23-1; j_call: TRBJ1-1; clone_size: .; cdr3_nt: TGCGCCAGCAGGCGGGACAGCCACAAACCACAAAACACTGAAGCTTTCTTT; cdr3_aa: CASRRDSHKPQNTEAFF
d_call: .; v_call: TRBV15; j_call: TRBJ2-7; clone_size: .; cdr3_nt: TGTGCCACCAGCAGAGGGACACATACTGGGGAGCAGTACTTC; cdr3_aa: CATSRGTHTGEQYF
d_call: .; v_call: TRBV11-2; j_call: TRBJ1-1; clone_size: .; cdr3_nt: TGTGCCAGCAGCTTAGAGAGGGTCACTGAAGCTTTCTTT; cdr3_aa: CASSLERVTEAFF
d_call: TRBD1; v_call: TRBV11-2; j_call: TRBJ1-1; clone_size: once; cdr3_nt: TGTGCCAGCAGCTTAGATCGGGGACAGGGGCTTGAAGCTTTCTTT; cdr3_aa: CASSLDRGQGLEAFF
d_call: TRBD1; v_call: TRBV11-2; j_call: TRBJ2-5; clone_size: .; cdr3_nt: TGTGCCAGCAGCTCTGACAGGGCGGAGACCCAGTACTTC; cdr3_aa: CASSSDRAETQYF
d_call: .; v_call: TRBV10-1; j_call: TRBJ2-7; clone_size: .; cdr3_nt: TGCGCCAGCAGTGAGCGAGTGGGACTGGGCTCCTACGAGCAGTACTTC; cdr3_aa: CASSERVGLGSYEQYF
d_call: TRBD2; v_call: TRBV4-3; j_call: TRBJ2-5; clone_size: once; cdr3_nt: TGCGCCAGCAGCCCTAGCGGGGGGGCCCTTGCTGAGACCCAGTACTTC; cdr3_aa: CASSPSGGALAETQYF
d_call: .; v_call: TRBV18; j_call: TRBJ2-3; clone_size: once; cdr3_nt: TGTGCCAGCTCACCACTTGGAAGCGGGTTGGATACGCAGTATTTT; cdr3_aa: CASSPLGSGLDTQYF
d_call: .; v_call: TRBV27; j_call: TRBJ1-5; clone_size: .; cdr3_nt: TGTGCCAGCAGTTTAAGCGTGAGCAATCAGCCCCAGCATTTT; cdr3_aa: CASSLSVSNQPQHF
d_call: .; v_call: TRBV5-1; j_call: TRBJ1-2; clone_size: .; cdr3_nt: TGCGCCAGCAGCGAGGACGGGGCCTATGGCTACACCTTC; cdr3_aa: CASSEDGAYGYTF
d_call: TRBD1; v_call: TRBV6-2/TRBV6-3; j_call: TRBJ1-5; clone_size: .; cdr3_nt: TGTGCCAGCAGTTACCGGCGGCGACAGGGAGACAATCAGCCCCAGCATTTT; cdr3_aa: CASSYRRRQGDNQPQHF
d_call: TRBD1; v_call: TRBV27; j_call: TRBJ2-7; clone_size: .; cdr3_nt: TGTGCCAGCAGTCTGACAGGGTTATCCTACGAGCAGTACTTC; cdr3_aa: CASSLTGLSYEQYF
d_call: .; v_call: TRBV6-5; j_call: TRBJ2-7; clone_size: .; cdr3_nt: TGTGCCAGCAGCGACAGGTTCTCCTACGAGCAGTACTTC; cdr3_aa: CASSDRFSYEQYF
d_call: .; v_call: TRBV6-5; j_call: TRBJ1-6; clone_size: .; cdr3_nt: TGTGCCAGCAGTCTAGACAGAACTAATTCACCCCTCCACTTT; cdr3_aa: CASSLDRTNSPLHF
d_call: .; v_call: TRBV3-1/TRBV3-2; j_call: TRBJ1-2; clone_size: many; cdr3_nt: TGTGCCAGCAGCCCGGGAGTCGCGAACTATGGCTACACCTTC; cdr3_aa: CASSPGVANYGYTF